Presented here are 24 T cell receptor beta chains from one specimen sequenced in a study of neoadjuvant nivolumab and ipilimumab in lung cancer. Generated by immunoSEQ multiplex PCR, the TCRdb table keeps only in-frame clones and is missing some. The table includes over 3,000 clones, 88% detected once. The source was adjacent normal lung tissue, collected after neoadjuvant nivolumab, alone or with ipilimumab, at or shortly before surgery. All receptors derive from an adult with non-small cell lung cancer.

The V call is TRBV18, the J call TRBJ2-1, with 9 bases aligning to TRBD1. This CDR3 contains 20 residues. Trimming took 6 bases from V and 5 from J; bases not matched to a gene: 23. The germline CDR1 and CDR2 sequences are KGHSH and LQKENI. CDR3 sequence: CASSPENAGTGMSRNNEQFF. In nucleotides, the CDR3 is TGTGCCAGCTCGCCTGAAAACGCCGGGACAGGGATGTCCAGGAACAATGAGCAGTTCTTC. Combining the CDR3 with reference TRBV18 and TRBJ2-1 gives the whole variable domain NAGVMQNPRHLVRRRGQEARLRCSPMKGHSHVYWYRQLPEEGLKFMVYLQKENIIDESGMPKERFSAEFPKEGPSILRIQQVVRGDSAAYFCASSPENAGTGMSRNNEQFFGPGTRLTVL.

The chain is built from TRBV2 and TRBJ1-4; tentatively, D is TRBD1 (6 bases). Germline CDR1 SNHLY, CDR2 FYNNEI. There are 15 residues in the CDR3. Trimming shortened V by 0 bases and J by 3 bases, and 8 bases separated the two germline ends. CDR3 region: CASSEAGGPNEKLFF. CDR3 coding DNA: TGTGCCAGCAGTGAAGCGGGGGGCCCTAATGAAAAACTGTTTTTT.

The CDR3 nucleotides are TGTGCCAGCAGCTTAGTGGGGAATGAGCAGTTCTTC. Protein product: CASSLVGNEQFF. This sequence joins TRBV7-8 and TRBJ2-1; D uncertain. V was clipped by 1 base and J by 7 bases, with 5 bases between them. CDR1 and CDR2 from the germline V gene are SGHVS and FQNEAQ. CDR3 length: 12 residues.

The V gene is TRBV7-7, the J gene TRBJ2-2, with TRBD2 matching 10 bases. Germline CDR1 SSHAT, CDR2 FNYEAQ (reference sequence). The junction had 10 bases not matched to a gene; V was cut back by 5 bases and J by 4 bases. The CDR3 has 17 amino acids. The DNA of the CDR3 is TGTGCCAGCAGCCGGGAATCTAGCGGGAGTAGCACCGGGGAGCTGTTTTTT. Amino acid sequence: CASSRESSGSSTGELFF.

This sequence joins TRBV6-1 and TRBJ1-2; D gene ambiguous. Per germline, CDR1 MNHNS and CDR2 SASEGT. With 7 bases removed from V and 5 bases from J, the gap between germline ends came to 17 bases. This CDR3 region has 14 residues. In nucleotides, the CDR3 is TGTGCCAGCACCCGAGCAGACCTTGGATATGGCTACACCTTC. It translates to CASTRADLGYGYTF.

The chain employs TRBV5-1 and TRBJ2-2; possibly TRBD1 or TRBD2 for D (5 bases each). Germline CDR1 is SGHRS and CDR2 is YFSETQ. V lost 7 bases to trimming and J lost 7 bases, with 29 bases between them. This CDR3 region has 18 residues. The DNA for the CDR3 is TGCGCCAGCGCGGGCACCCCGCCGGGACCCCAAGGAGGCGGGGAGCTGTTTTTT. Protein: CASAGTPPGPQGGGELFF. Full variable domain (remainder filled in from reference TRBV5-1 and TRBJ2-2): KAGVTQTPRYLIKTRGQQVTLSCSPISGHRSVSWYQQTPGQGLQFLFEYFSETQRNKGNFPGRFSGRQFSNSRSEMNVSTLELGDSALYLCASAGTPPGPQGGGELFFGEGSRLTVL.

This chain connects TRBV7-8 to TRBJ2-3, with 13 bases identical to TRBD2. The CDR3 is 18 amino acids. J gave up 0 bases and V 6 bases, and 9 bases lay outside the gene matches. CDR1 is SGHVS, CDR2 FQNEAQ, per germline. The CDR3 spells CASSSGTSGTRSTDTQYF. DNA of the CDR3: TGTGCCAGCAGTTCCGGGACTAGCGGGACAAGAAGCACAGATACGCAGTATTTT.

This clone was detected only once. The chain combines TRBV29-1 with TRBJ2-1; either TRBD1 or TRBD2 may fit D (6 bases each). CDR1 is SQVTM, CDR2 ANQGSEA, per germline. The ends were cut back, 6 bases at V and 3 bases at J, with 12 bases in the middle. This CDR3 is built from 13 residues. The CDR3 DNA follows: TGCAGCGTCAGGGGAGGATTCTACAATGAGCAGTTCTTC. This codes for CSVRGGFYNEQFF.

This chain links TRBV2 with TRBJ2-7, with D unclear. Germline lookup yields CDR1 SNHLY and CDR2 FYNNEI. This CDR3 comprises 14 residues. V was trimmed by 8 bases and J by 1 base, leaving 15 bases between them. This CDR3 reads CASGLSLISYEQYF. CDR3 sequence (DNA): TGTGCCAGCGGCTTAAGTCTAATATCCTACGAGCAGTACTTC.

The gene calls are TRBV18 and TRBJ2-7; D uncertain. Germline CDR1 is KGHSH and CDR2 is LQKENI. CDR3 length equals 13 residues. Trimming took off 3 bases at V and 3 bases at J, with 9 bases between the two ends. In nucleotides, the CDR3 is TGTGCCAGCTCACCCCAACGGAACTACGAGCAGTACTTC. Its translation: CASSPQRNYEQYF.

The gene calls are TRBV5-1 and TRBJ2-3, with 9 bases identical to TRBD1. The CDR3 has 16 residues. J gave up 1 base and V 1 base, and 4 bases lay outside the gene matches. The germline gives CDR1 SGHRS, CDR2 YFSETQ. The CDR3 region has the DNA TGCGCCAGCAGCTTGCCCGGGACAGGGCGCACAGATACGCAGTATTTT. Its translation: CASSLPGTGRTDTQYF.

The chain employs TRBV2 and TRBJ2-2; D gene uncertain. The V end was cut by 4 bases, the J end by 2 bases, with 20 bases between. CDR3 length: 18 residues. CDR1 is SNHLY and CDR2 is FYNNEI in the germline V gene. CDR3 DNA: TGTGCCAGCAGTGTAATAGGTTCCTCCGCTCAAAACACCGGGGAGCTGTTTTTT. Its translation is CASSVIGSSAQNTGELFF.

The chain links TRBV13 to TRBJ2-7; D unclear. There are 14 residues in the CDR3. The germline V gene has CDR1 PRHDT and CDR2 FYEKMQ (reference sequence). V was pared by 3 bases and J by 7 bases, with 16 bases between. In nucleotides, the CDR3 is TGTGCCAGCAGCTTCTCGGCGGAAGCGAGGGAGCAGTACTTC. This sequence encodes CASSFSAEAREQYF. Combining the CDR3 with reference TRBV13 and TRBJ2-7 gives the whole variable domain AAGVIQSPRHLIKEKRETATLKCYPIPRHDTVYWYQQGPGQDPQFLISFYEKMQSDKGSIPDRFSAQQFSDYHSELNMSSLELGDSALYFCASSFSAEAREQYFGPGTRLTVT.

The V call is TRBV28, the J call TRBJ2-1, with 7 bases lining up with TRBD1. The germline CDR1 and CDR2 sequences are MDHEN and SYDVKM. The trim removed 6 bases at V and 7 bases at J, leaving 12 bases unmatched. The CDR3 covers 15 residues. The CDR3 region has the DNA TGTGCCAGCAGCCCTCAAGACAGGGTTAGGAATGAGCAGTTCTTC. As protein: CASSPQDRVRNEQFF.

The chain combines TRBV6-1 with TRBJ2-7; a possible D gene is TRBD1 (6 bases). The CDR3 has 14 amino acids. V dropped 7 bases and J dropped 5 bases, with 18 bases sitting between them. Germline V gene lookup returns CDR1 MNHNS and CDR2 SASEGT. CDR3 sequence: CASNPSGRGHEQYF. The CDR3, as DNA: TGTGCCAGCAACCCCAGTGGCAGGGGCCACGAGCAGTACTTC.

The genes are TRBV11-2 and TRBJ2-2; D gene uncertain. This CDR3 contains 15 residues. V lost 5 bases and J lost 0, with 10 bases in between. Germline V lookup: CDR1 SGHAT, CDR2 FQNNGV. The CDR3 spells CASSPGDSNTGELFF. The CDR3 bases are TGTGCCAGCAGCCCCGGTGACTCGAACACCGGGGAGCTGTTTTTT.

The chain is built from TRBV11-3 and TRBJ2-7, with D possibly being TRBD2 (6 bases). Germline V gene data show CDR1 as SGHNT and CDR2 as YENEEA. V lost 2 bases, J lost 7 bases, and 12 bases lay in between. The CDR3 sequence is 13 residues long. This CDR3 reads CASSLSGEREQYF. Written as DNA, the CDR3 is TGTGCCAGCAGCTTATCGGGGGAGCGGGAGCAGTACTTC. Complete variable domain (other parts from reference TRBV11-3 and TRBJ2-7): EAGVVQSPRYKIIEKKQPVAFWCNPISGHNTLYWYLQNLGQGPELLIRYENEEAVDDSQLPKDRFSAERLKGVDSTLKIQPAELGDSAVYLCASSLSGEREQYFGPGTRLTVT.

The chain uses TRBV29-1 and TRBJ1-5; D remains ambiguous. This CDR3 has 13 residues. CDR1 and CDR2 from the germline V gene are SQVTM and ANQGSEA. V dropped 5 bases and J dropped 3 bases, with 11 bases sitting between them. CDR3 nucleotides: TGCAGCGTTTCGGGCCAGTACAATCAGCCCCAGCATTTT. Encoded protein: CSVSGQYNQPQHF.

The chain uses TRBV19 and TRBJ1-4; no clear D. The CDR3 contains 12 residues. V lost 2 bases, J lost 11 bases, and 9 bases lay in between. Per the germline V gene, CDR1 is LNHDA and CDR2 is SQIVND (reference sequence). In DNA, the CDR3 is TGTGCCAGTAGTATACGATGGGATAAACTGTTTTTT. Amino acids: CASSIRWDKLFF. The full variable domain, in which reference TRBV19 and TRBJ1-4 provide the parts outside the CDR3, is DGGITQSPKYLFRKEGQNVTLSCEQNLNHDAMYWYRQDPGQGLRLIYYSQIVNDFQKGDIAEGYSVSREKKESFPLTVTSAQKNPTAFYLCASSIRWDKLFFGSGTQLSVL.

The genes are TRBV27 and TRBJ2-3; tentatively, D is TRBD2 (7 bases). The CDR3 sequence is 19 residues long. Germline V gene sequence: CDR1 MNHEY, CDR2 SMNVEV (reference sequence). The V end lost 2 bases, the J end lost 0 bases, and 21 bases lay between the germline ends. The DNA of the CDR3 is TGTGCCAGCAGTTTACTTCGCGCCCAGGGAGGGGGGAGCACAGATACGCAGTATTTT. This translates into CASSLLRAQGGGSTDTQYF.

This clone turned up a few times. In nucleotides, the CDR3 is TGCGCCAGTTTTAGCGGGAGGGCCCGGGAGCTGTTTTTT. This codes for CASFSGRARELFF. The chain combines TRBV5-1 with TRBJ2-2; TRBD2 matches 11 bases. CDR1 and CDR2 (germline): SGHRS, YFSETQ. V gave up 8 bases and J gave up 9 bases; unmatched junction bases: 6. This CDR3 comprises 13 residues.

The chain uses TRBV7-9 and TRBJ1-1; D is ambiguous. This CDR3 region has 15 residues. Germline CDR1 SEHNR, CDR2 FQNEAQ (reference sequence). Trimming took 5 bases from V and 5 from J, leaving 18 bases between them. CDR3 sequence reads: CASSPRTRGRTEAFF. CDR3 coding DNA: TGTGCCAGCAGCCCCCGGACCCGAGGCCGGACTGAAGCTTTCTTT.

This rearrangement joins TRBV4-1 to TRBJ2-1; 9 bases are a match to TRBD2. Germline CDR1 reads MGHRA; CDR2 reads YSYEKL. CDR3 size: 18 residues. Trimming at V came to 2 bases and at J to 0 bases, leaving 8 bases not matched to a gene. The CDR3 loop reads CASSQWAAGGSSYNEQFF. The CDR3 DNA reads as TGCGCCAGCAGCCAATGGGCGGCGGGAGGGAGCTCCTACAATGAGCAGTTCTTC.

The chain links TRBV5-1 to TRBJ2-7; the D gene is possibly TRBD1 (6 bases). The V end was cut by 6 bases, the J end by 0 bases, with 16 bases between. This CDR3 has 15 residues. CDR1 is SGHRS and CDR2 is YFSETQ in the germline V gene. The CDR3 DNA reads TGCGCCAGCAAACCTACTGGACAGAGCTCCTACGAGCAGTACTTC. This sequence encodes CASKPTGQSSYEQYF. The full variable domain, completed using reference TRBV5-1 and TRBJ2-7, is KAGVTQTPRYLIKTRGQQVTLSCSPISGHRSVSWYQQTPGQGLQFLFEYFSETQRNKGNFPGRFSGRQFSNSRSEMNVSTLELGDSALYLCASKPTGQSSYEQYFGPGTRLTVT.